One T cell receptor (beta chain) is described in this entry. Its antigen is not identified. This entry is derived from a study of beta chain features in type 1 diabetes. Study as a whole: All samples yielded roughly 110 million examined sorted cells. General study results and limits: Comparison showed that naive, central memory and Treg TCRB repertoires appeared more similar among patients than among healthy donors. Patients with Type 1 diabetes showed moderately but significantly shorter TCRB CDR3s in all four CD4+ subsets.

Expressed TCRB transcripts were sequenced after all isolated RNA was converted to cDNA. Profiling relied on immunoSEQ multiplex PCR, and the TCRdb table lists in-frame clones only, not all of them. Found here are 250,000 to 350,000 clones, about 15% of them singletons; the top ten hold approximately 0.015%. Blood was drawn once from each donor into heparinised tubes. The draws averaged around 110 mL. CD4+ cells of the naive, central memory, regulatory and stem cell-like memory types were sorted via CD45RO/CCR7/CD25/CD127/CD95/CD27. Losses at the gene ends were 3 bases for V and 8 bases for J; bases not matched to a gene: 14. Germline CDR1 is SGHAT and CDR2 is FQNNGV. The CDR3 extends over 16 amino acids.

This clonotype originated in a man aged 18 to 35 with type 1 diabetes. The chain carries TRBV11-2 and TRBJ1-2, with 8 positions matching TRBD1. What was sequenced was naive CD4+ T cells from blood. The CDR3 spells CASSFSPQGATLGYTF. The CDR3 DNA reads as TGTGCCAGCAGCTTCAGTCCGCAGGGGGCTACGTTGGGCTACACCTTC.